The rows below give T cell receptor beta chains drawn from one sample of a study of T cell responses to AZD1222 COVID-19 vaccine. Some clones are missing from TCRdb's copy, which holds only in-frame ones; the method was immunoSEQ multiplex PCR. The sample lists 120,000 or so clones, roughly nine tenths occurring once. The sequencing used peripheral blood, collected on day 0 of AZD1222 vaccination. The source is an adult in good health. CDR3s include the opening cysteine and the closing phenylalanine or tryptophan. D genes are given only for firm matches. Size is omitted from some rows. Given values are once, few, many or a class for expanded clones.

J gene | CDR3 length | V gene | D gene | clone size | CDR3 DNA | CDR3 protein
TRBJ1-5 | 13 | TRBV12-5 | . | . | TGTGCTAGTGGTTTGGTGGTAGGTCAGCCCCAGCATTTT | CASGLVVGQPQHF
TRBJ2-1 | 13 | TRBV18 | . | . | TGTGCCAGCTCACCTACTCAATACAATGAGCAGTTCTTC | CASSPTQYNEQFF
TRBJ1-1 | 15 | TRBV14 | . | . | TGTGCCAGCAGTCTGGGACGGCCCATGAACACTGAAGCTTTCTTT | CASSLGRPMNTEAFF
TRBJ1-5 | 17 | TRBV7-2 | TRBD1 | . | TGTGCCAGCAGCTTTTCCCCCGCTGACAGGGACAATCAGCCCCAGCATTTT | CASSFSPADRDNQPQHF
TRBJ1-1 | 14 | TRBV30 | . | . | TGTGCCTGGAGTGTGGCAGCCTCCTCTCACGGGGCTTTCTTT | CAWSVAASSHGAFF
TRBJ1-2 | 14 | TRBV3-1/TRBV3-2 | . | once | TGTGCCAGCAGCCCAGGGTACTGGGGCTATGGCTACACCTTC | CASSPGYWGYGYTF
TRBJ1-4 | 14 | TRBV6-6 | . | . | TGTGCCAGCAGTCCCCCGGGGGTTGGGGAAAAACTGTTTTTT | CASSPPGVGEKLFF
TRBJ2-1 | 13 | TRBV5-6 | . | . | TGTGCCAGCAGCTCTTACCTAATTCATGAGCAGTTCTTC | CASSSYLIHEQFF
TRBJ1-1 | 15 | TRBV11-2 | . | once | TGTGCCAGCAGCTTAGCGGGCGGGGCGCGGACTGAAGCTTTCTTT | CASSLAGGARTEAFF
TRBJ1-3 | 12 | TRBV29-1 | . | . | TGCAGCGGCGGGGGCCCTGGAAACACCATATATTTT | CSGGGPGNTIYF
TRBJ2-1 | 13 | TRBV6-5 | TRBD2 | few | TGTGCCAGCAGTAGCGGGAGTATCTATGAGCAGTTCTTC | CASSSGSIYEQFF
TRBJ1-2 | 15 | TRBV28 | . | few | . | CASSTSDRALLGYTF
TRBJ1-5 | 13 | TRBV3-1/TRBV3-2 | . | . | TGTGCCAGCAGCCAAAGTCACAATCAGCCCCAGCATTTT | CASSQSHNQPQHF
TRBJ2-5 | 13 | TRBV25-1 | . | . | TGTGCCAGCAGGACGCCGGGCCAAGAGACCCAGTACTTC | CASRTPGQETQYF
TRBJ1-2 | 14 | TRBV11-2 | . | . | TGTGCCAGCAGCTTAGGGCCGGTCAACTATGGCTACACCTTC | CASSLGPVNYGYTF
TRBJ1-6 | 15 | TRBV24-1 | . | . | TGTGCCACCAGTGATGGTGGAGAGTTGGATTCACCCCTCCACTTT | CATSDGGELDSPLHF
TRBJ1-1 | 12 | TRBV7-8 | TRBD1 | . | TGTGCCAGCCGTGATCAGGGGGCGCAAGCTTTCTTT | CASRDQGAQAFF
TRBJ2-7 | 15 | TRBV7-6 | TRBD1 | . | TGTGCCAGCAGCCCTGGGACAGGGGGGCCCTACGAGCAGTACTTC | CASSPGTGGPYEQYF
TRBJ1-3 | 14 | TRBV30 | . | . | TGTGCCTGGGCCCAGGGAATCTCTGGAAACACCATATATTTT | CAWAQGISGNTIYF
TRBJ1-3 | 15 | TRBV5-8 | . | . | TGTGCCAGCAGCTTTGGACACCTCCCTGGAAACACCATATATTTT | CASSFGHLPGNTIYF
TRBJ2-7 | 16 | TRBV5-1 | . | . | TGCGCCAGCAGCTTGGTAAGGGGGACGAGCTCCTACGAGCAGTACTTC | CASSLVRGTSSYEQYF
TRBJ1-1 | 15 | TRBV18 | . | . | TGTGCCAGCTCACCTCTACAGGACGTGAACACTGAAGCTTTCTTT | CASSPLQDVNTEAFF
TRBJ1-5 | 14 | TRBV11-2 | . | . | TGTGCCAGCAGTCATGACGGAGGCAATCAGCCCCAGCATTTT | CASSHDGGNQPQHF
TRBJ1-4 | 13 | TRBV14 | . | . | TGTGCCAGCAGCCAAAGACTCGGCGAAAAACTGTTTTTT | CASSQRLGEKLFF
TRBJ1-5 | 16 | TRBV23-1 | . | . | TGCGCCAGCAGTCAATCGGGGCAGTATAGCAATCAGCCCCAGCATTTT | CASSQSGQYSNQPQHF
TRBJ2-1 | 15 | TRBV25-1 | . | . | TGTGCCAGCAGTGATAGGGGAAAATCGTACAATGAGCAGTTCTTC | CASSDRGKSYNEQFF
TRBJ1-1 | 14 | TRBV5-1 | . | . | TGCGCCAGCAGCTTGACGGTCGACGGCACTGAAGCTTTCTTT | CASSLTVDGTEAFF
TRBJ2-7 | 14 | TRBV6-5 | . | . | TGTGCCAGCAGTTTAACAGGGATCTCCTACGAGCAGTACTTC | CASSLTGISYEQYF
TRBJ1-4 | 18 | TRBV4-1 | TRBD1 | . | TGCGCCAGCAGCCAAGGACAGGGGGCGCGGGCAACTAATGAAAAACTGTTTTTT | CASSQGQGARATNEKLFF
TRBJ1-2 | 14 | TRBV19 | TRBD1 | . | TGTGCCAGTACTTCGACAGGGCCCCCCTATGGCTACACCTTC | CASTSTGPPYGYTF
TRBJ2-3 | 14 | TRBV6-5 | . | . | TGTGCCAGCAGCCCCCGCGTAGCGACAGATACGCAGTATTTT | CASSPRVATDTQYF
TRBJ1-6 | 15 | TRBV10-2 | . | . | TGCGCCAGCAGCCAACCCAGCTCCTATAATTCACCCCTCCACTTT | CASSQPSSYNSPLHF
TRBJ2-7 | 14 | TRBV13 | . | . | TGTGCCAGCAGCTTGGGGGTTGCGGACTACGAGCAGTACTTC | CASSLGVADYEQYF
TRBJ1-1 | 13 | TRBV12-3/TRBV12-4 | . | . | TGTGCCAGCAGTTCGCGGAGGAACACTGAAGCTTTCTTT | CASSSRRNTEAFF
TRBJ1-1 | 13 | TRBV6-5 | . | . | TGTGCCAGCACTATTTTAGTGAACACTGAAGCTTTCTTT | CASTILVNTEAFF
TRBJ2-3 | 14 | TRBV5-6 | . | . | TGTGCCAGCAGCTTGGAGGGGGTAGCAGATACGCAGTATTTT | CASSLEGVADTQYF
TRBJ2-7 | 14 | TRBV6-5 | . | . | TGTGCCAGCACTCCAGTCGGGGGGCCCTACGAGCAGTACTTC | CASTPVGGPYEQYF
TRBJ1-1 | 14 | TRBV18 | . | . | TGTGCCAGCTCACTGGGGACGGTCAACACTGAAGCTTTCTTT | CASSLGTVNTEAFF
TRBJ1-1 | 15 | TRBV21-1 | . | . | TGTGCCAGCAGCTCCGAAGGGTTAATGAACACTGAAGCTTTCTTT | CASSSEGLMNTEAFF
TRBJ2-3 | 18 | TRBV7-9 | TRBD1 | . | TGTGCCAGCAGATACCCGAATCCCGGGACAGGGCGGTCAGATACGCAGTATTTT | CASRYPNPGTGRSDTQYF
TRBJ1-1 | 13 | TRBV6-4 | TRBD1 | . | TGTGCCACAAGGGACAGGGAGAACACTGAAGCTTTCTTT | CATRDRENTEAFF
TRBJ2-7 | 15 | TRBV11-2 | TRBD1 | . | TGTGCCAGCAGCCCTGATCGGACAGGGACCTACGAGCAGTACTTC | CASSPDRTGTYEQYF
TRBJ1-5 | 13 | TRBV29-1 | . | . | TGCAGCGTTCGGGGGACGGGCAATCAGCCCCAGCATTTT | CSVRGTGNQPQHF
TRBJ1-1 | 15 | TRBV5-4 | . | . | TGTGCCAGCAGATACCGGGATTCCATGAACACTGAAGCTTTCTTT | CASRYRDSMNTEAFF
TRBJ1-4 | 14 | TRBV28 | TRBD1 | . | TGTGCCAGCAGGGGCCAGGGGGCGGGTGAAAAACTGTTTTTT | CASRGQGAGEKLFF
TRBJ2-7 | 15 | TRBV19 | . | . | TGTGCCAGTAGTCCGGACAGCCGGCCCTCCTACGAGCAGTACTTC | CASSPDSRPSYEQYF
TRBJ2-7 | 17 | TRBV18 | . | . | TGTGCCAGCTCACCTTGGACACTTGGAACAAACTCCTACGAGCAGTACTTC | CASSPWTLGTNSYEQYF
TRBJ2-7 | 11 | TRBV6-1 | . | . | TGTGCCAGCAGTGAGTGGTACGGGCAGTACTTC | CASSEWYGQYF
TRBJ1-1 | 11 | TRBV24-1 | . | . | TGTGCCACCACTCGCGGGACTGAAGCTTTCTTT | CATTRGTEAFF
TRBJ2-5 | 12 | TRBV29-1 | . | . | TGCAGCGTTTTCGGGGGCTCAGAGACCCAGTACTTC | CSVFGGSETQYF
TRBJ2-1 | 16 | TRBV15 | TRBD2 | few | TGTGCCACCAGCCGCTCGGTAGCGGGGGACTACAATGAGCAGTTCTTC | CATSRSVAGDYNEQFF
TRBJ2-3 | 14 | TRBV19 | . | . | TGTGCCAGTAGTGTCCAGAGAAGCACAGATACGCAGTATTTT | CASSVQRSTDTQYF
TRBJ1-2 | 14 | TRBV10-3 | TRBD1 | . | TGTGCCATCAGGGGACAGGGGGCTCAGAATGGCTACACCTTC | CAIRGQGAQNGYTF